Each of the 24 T cell receptor beta chains below was sequenced from the same sample in a study of T cell clonality in common variable immunodeficiency. Study observations and caveats: In common variable immunodeficiency, TCR beta chains reportedly carried fewer deletions and N-nucleotide insertions.

Libraries were prepared by immunoSEQ multiplex PCR; TCRdb keeps only in-frame clonotypes and omits some of them. Sampling found fewer than 30,000 clones, none seen once. Their antigen targets remain unknown. The specimen sequenced was peripheral blood mononuclear cells. The source of these receptors is a human donor with common variable immunodeficiency.

This clone showed up many times. The CDR3 end falls 3 residues outside the read, so it is completed with the germline J gene. V gene TRBV28 combines with J gene TRBJ2-4; no definite D call. The CDR3 runs 16 residues. The germline V gene has CDR1 MDHEN and CDR2 SYDVKM. Deletions cut 1 base from V and 0 bases from J, with 10 bases between. The sequenced CDR3 bases are TGTGCCAGCAGTTTATTGGGTAGCTCAGCCAAAAACATT. Encoded protein: CASSLLGSSAKNI. The CDR3 in full is CASSLLGSSAKNIQYF.

This clone was picked up a small number of times. The CDR3 end is not reached by the read, which stops 3 residues before it; the germline J gene fills it in. The chain has TRBV6-2 or TRBV6-3 and TRBJ1-6; the D is unclear. Germline V gives CDR1 MNHEY, CDR2 SVGEGT. This CDR3 has 13 residues. Trimming removed 8 bases from V and 8 bases from J, with 13 bases in between. CDR3 sequence reads: CASWAYGYSPLHF. The CDR3 DNA, read in part, is TGTGCCAGCTGGGCTTATGGTTATTCACCC.

A remark on this clone: The CDR3 end falls 3 residues outside the read, so it is completed with the germline J gene. The chain joins TRBV6-2 or TRBV6-3 to TRBJ2-3; no definite D call. The V end was cut by 6 bases, the J end by 2 bases, with 12 bases between. The CDR3 is made up of 14 amino acids. Germline CDR1 reads MNHEY; CDR2 reads SVGEGT. The sequenced part of the CDR3 DNA is TGTGCCAGCAGCCCAATGGGCATCACAGATACG. Its protein is CASSPMGITDT. The full-length CDR3 reads as CASSPMGITDTQYF.

This clone turned up a few times. The DNA ends 3 residues before the CDR3 does, and the rest of the CDR3 is filled in from the germline J gene. The chain couples TRBV16 to TRBJ1-5; TRBD1 is a possible D gene (5 bases). CDR3 length: 15 residues. The germline V gene encodes CDR1 KGHSY and CDR2 FQNENV. The ends were cut back, 1 base at V and 6 bases at J, with 13 bases in the middle. The DNA read from the CDR3 is TGTGCCAGCAGCCAATTATCCAGGGAGGGTCAGCCC. This sequence encodes CASSQLSREGQP. The whole CDR3 sequence reads CASSQLSREGQPQHF.

In this sample, this clone turned up a few times. CDR3 amino acids: CASSIGLWAPLEQYF. CDR3 bases read: TGTGCCAGTAGTATAGGGCTCTGGGCCCCCCTCGAG. The rearrangement uses TRBV19 and TRBJ2-7; D is unresolved. From the germline J gene comes the end of the CDR3, since the read stops 3 residues before it. CDR1 LNHDA and CDR2 SQIVND come from the germline V gene (reference sequence). The CDR3 runs 15 residues. The V end lost 1 base, the J end lost 6 bases, and 16 bases lay between the germline ends.

Ten or more counts support this clone. A read error may account for a junction end that differs from germline. The CDR3 region is CASRAQGLGEKLFF. CDR3 DNA, as far as it was read: TGCGCCAGCAGAGCACAGGGGTTGGGAGAAAAA. The chain joins TRBV4-2 to TRBJ1-4; TRBD1 matches 7 bases. The CDR3 end lies 3 residues beyond the end of the read and is filled in from the germline J gene. Per germline, CDR1 LGHNA and CDR2 YNFKEQ. CDR3 length: 14 amino acids.

This clone showed up just a few times. The read ends 3 residues early relative to the CDR3; the germline J gene fills the gap. The chain carries TRBV7-9 and TRBJ2-5; 9 nucleotides align to TRBD1. Germline V lookup: CDR1 SEHNR, CDR2 FQNEAQ (reference sequence). This CDR3 is built from 14 residues. V lost 6 bases, J lost 4 bases, and 6 bases stayed unmatched. The chain's CDR3 is CASSWDREAETQYF. The covered CDR3 bases are TGTGCCAGCAGTTGGGACAGGGAGGCAGAGACC.

Only a few counts were recorded for this clone. The CDR3 extends 3 residues past the end of the read, so its final part is completed from the germline J gene. The chain employs TRBV11-2 and TRBJ2-1; no clear D. The CDR3 extends over 14 amino acids. Trimming removed 1 base from V and 5 bases from J, with 9 bases in between. Per the germline V gene, CDR1 is SGHAT and CDR2 is FQNNGV. CDR3 residues: CASSLAVSNNEQFF. CDR3 DNA, as far as it was read: TGTGCCAGCAGCTTAGCGGTTTCCAACAATGAG.

The table lists this clone with many counts. Read sequence stops 3 residues before the CDR3 end, and the germline J gene provides the missing end. This chain joins TRBV6-2 or TRBV6-3 and TRBJ1-1; 7 bases agree with TRBD1. CDR1 is MNHEY, CDR2 SVGEGT, per germline. V gave up 6 bases and J gave up 3 bases; unmatched junction bases: 7. The CDR3 consists of 14 residues. The covered CDR3 bases are TGTGCCAGCAGCCCCCATACAGGGGACACTGAA. Amino acids: CASSPHTGDTE. The CDR3, in full, reads CASSPHTGDTEAFF.

On this clone: From the germline J gene comes the end of the CDR3, since the read stops 3 residues before it. The V and J genes are TRBV7-9 and TRBJ2-3; 8 bases fit TRBD2. Germline-derived CDR1 and CDR2 are SEHNR and FQNEAQ (reference sequence). CDR3 length: 14 amino acids. V lost 7 bases, J lost 2 bases, and 5 bases stayed unmatched. The CDR3: CASTVAGPTDTQYF. CDR3 DNA (partial): TGTGCCAGCACCGTAGCGGGGCCCACAGATACG.

This clone appeared many times. The read ends 3 residues early relative to the CDR3; the germline J gene fills the gap. V and J are TRBV7-2 and TRBJ2-3, with a possible D match to TRBD2 (6 bases). The germline V and J ends were trimmed by 4 bases and 2 bases, with 7 bases remaining between them. Germline V gives CDR1 SGHTA, CDR2 FQGNSA. The CDR3 runs to 13 residues. CDR3 sequence reads: CASSWGDTDTQYF. The part of the CDR3 DNA that was read is TGTGCCAGCAGCTGGGGGGACACAGATACG.

This clone was seen many times. Read coverage stops 3 residues before the CDR3 terminus; the germline J gene supplies the remainder. The chain links TRBV5-1 to TRBJ2-5, with TRBD2 as a possible D gene (6 bases). With 4 bases removed from V and 5 bases from J, the gap between germline ends came to 9 bases. The CDR3 length is 12 residues. Germline CDR1 is SGHRS and CDR2 is YFSETQ. The part of the CDR3 DNA that was read is TGCGCCAGCAGCGGGGGGACGGAGACC. Amino acids: CASSGGTET. The full-length CDR3 reads as CASSGGTETQYF.

This clone occurred a few times. The sequence runs out 3 residues before the end of the CDR3; the remainder is reconstructed from the germline J gene. The rearrangement uses TRBV2 and TRBJ1-5; TRBD1 might be the D (5 bases). In germline, CDR1 is SNHLY, CDR2 FYNNEI. V lost 3 bases to trimming and J lost 7 bases, with 10 bases between them. This CDR3 spans 13 amino acids. The CDR3 reads CASSDRGIQPQHF. The part of the CDR3 DNA that was read is TGTGCCAGCAGTGACCGGGGGATCCAGCCC.

In this sample, this clone turned up a few times. The CDR3 extends 3 residues past the end of the read, so its final part is completed from the germline J gene. The chain carries TRBV30 and TRBJ1-4; 10 positions agree with TRBD1. Unmatched junction bases numbered 4, after V lost 2 bases and J lost 7 bases. This CDR3 contains 14 residues. Germline CDR1 and CDR2: GTSNPN and SVGIG (reference sequence). The part of the CDR3 DNA that was read is TGTGCCTGGAGTCGTGGACAGGGGGTTGAAAAA. Translated, it gives CAWSRGQGVEK. The CDR3 in full is CAWSRGQGVEKLFF.

The sample holds many counts of this clone. The read ends 3 residues before the CDR3 terminus; that terminus is restored from the germline J gene. The chain recombines TRBV19 with TRBJ2-5, with 16 bases aligning to TRBD2. This CDR3 is 18 amino acids long. Losses at the gene ends were 4 bases for V and 3 bases for J; bases not matched to a gene: 8. Per germline, CDR1 LNHDA and CDR2 SQIVND (reference sequence). The CDR3: CASSTLGLAGGQEETQYF. Incomplete CDR3 DNA: TGTGCCAGTAGTACCCTGGGACTAGCGGGGGGGCAGGAAGAGACC.

As to this clone: The read comes to an end 3 residues before the CDR3 does, leaving the germline J gene to fill in the end. This CDR3 is also generated by other DNA sequences in the sample. The chain joins TRBV7-2 to TRBJ2-5; maybe TRBD1 (6 bases). The CDR3 covers 16 residues. Trimming cost V 0 bases and J 0 bases, with 11 bases left between them. From germline, CDR1 is SGHTA and CDR2 FQGNSA. Incomplete CDR3 DNA: TGTGCCAGCAGCTTAGCCCCAGGGGTAAACCAAGAGACC. Protein product: CASSLAPGVNQET. The complete CDR3 protein is CASSLAPGVNQETQYF. Based on the CDR3 plus reference TRBV7-2 and TRBJ2-5, the full variable domain is GAGVSQSPSNKVTEKGKDVELRCDPISGHTALYWYRQSLGQGLEFLIYFQGNSAPDKSGLPSDRFSAERTGGSVSTLTIQRTQQEDSAVYLCASSLAPGVNQETQYFGPGTRLLVL.

This clone turned up a few times. A much larger clonotype is one base distant, so this may be a read error. The sequenced fragment ends 3 residues before the CDR3 boundary, so the rest is inferred from the germline J gene. The sample contains more than one DNA sequence encoding this CDR3. The gene calls are TRBV18 and TRBJ2-7; 7 bases fit TRBD1. Per the germline V gene, CDR1 is KGHSH and CDR2 is LQKENI. V lost 6 bases, J lost 3 bases, and 11 bases stayed unmatched. This CDR3 is 15 amino acids long. The covered CDR3 bases are TGTGCCAGCTCGCCGACGGGACAGCCCCACTACGAG. Residues: CASSPTGQPHYE. From start to end, the CDR3 is CASSPTGQPHYEQYF.

This clone turned up a few times. Coverage ceases 3 residues before the CDR3 finishes, and the germline J gene fills in the end. The V and J genes are TRBV19 and TRBJ1-5, with 12 positions matching TRBD1. V lost 8 bases, J lost 2 bases, and 4 bases stayed unmatched. The CDR3 runs 15 residues. Per the germline V gene, CDR1 is LNHDA and CDR2 is SQIVND (reference sequence). The CDR3 DNA, read in part, is TGTGCCAGTTGGGACAGGGGGCGCGGCAATCAGCCC. Translated, it gives CASWDRGRGNQP. From start to end, the CDR3 is CASWDRGRGNQPQHF. The whole variable domain, filled in from reference TRBV19 and TRBJ1-5, reads DGGITQSPKYLFRKEGQNVTLSCEQNLNHDAMYWYRQDPGQGLRLIYYSQIVNDFQKGDIAEGYSVSREKKESFPLTVTSAQKNPTAFYLCASWDRGRGNQPQHFGDGTRLSIL.

Many counts were recorded for this clone. Read data end 3 residues before the CDR3 end; the end is taken from the germline J gene. V is TRBV20-1 and J is TRBJ2-2, with TRBD1 matching over 10 bases. There are 15 residues in the CDR3. V lost 2 bases, J lost 6 bases, and 6 bases stayed unmatched. Looked up from germline, CDR1 is DFQATT and CDR2 is SNEGSKA (reference sequence). The CDR3 protein is CSARKGTGEAGELFF. Partial CDR3 DNA: TGCAGTGCTAGAAAAGGGACAGGGGAGGCCGGGGAG.

On this clone: The read terminates 3 residues before the CDR3 end, so the remaining end is supplied by the germline J gene. The chain links TRBV7-9 to TRBJ2-1; the D call may be TRBD1 or TRBD2 (5 bases each). V was cut by 4 bases and J by 7 bases, with 11 bases left in between. Germline V lookup: CDR1 SEHNR, CDR2 FQNEAQ (reference sequence). The CDR3 loop spans 13 amino acids. The CDR3 spells CASSSGSYNEQFF. The sequenced CDR3 bases are TGTGCCAGCAGCTCAGGGAGCTATAATGAG.

This clone has ten or more counts. The CDR3 end is not reached by the read, which stops 3 residues before it; the germline J gene fills it in. V usage is TRBV10-3 and J usage is TRBJ2-4; 7 positions agree with TRBD1. Trimming removed 2 bases from V and 2 bases from J; junction bases left unmatched: 6. The CDR3 runs 16 residues. Germline assignment: CDR1 ENHRY and CDR2 SYGVKD. Incomplete CDR3 DNA: TGTGCCATCAGTGAGCCGACAGGGCCGTCCAAAAACATT. Amino acids: CAISEPTGPSKNI. In full, the CDR3 reads CAISEPTGPSKNIQYF.

This clone was recorded at least ten times. Coverage ceases 3 residues before the CDR3 finishes, and the germline J gene fills in the end. The chain joins TRBV7-2 to TRBJ1-6; 10 bases fit TRBD1. Germline V gene data show CDR1 as SGHTA and CDR2 as FQGNSA. The CDR3 extends over 13 amino acids. V was clipped by 10 bases and J by 7 bases; unmatched bases: 4. The CDR3 bases that were read are TGTGCCATCGGGACAGGGGTGAATTCACCC. Its protein is CAIGTGVNSP. The entire CDR3 protein reads CAIGTGVNSPLHF.

A word on this clone: The read terminates 3 residues before the CDR3 end, so the remaining end is supplied by the germline J gene. This chain joins TRBV19 and TRBJ2-5, with TRBD1 matching over 10 bases. CDR3 length equals 16 residues. The V and J ends lost 3 bases and 5 bases, in that order; junction bases with no gene match: 9. Looked up from germline, CDR1 is LNHDA and CDR2 is SQIVND (reference sequence). CDR3 region: CASSMRQGASGETQYF. Partial CDR3 DNA: TGTGCCAGTAGTATGAGACAGGGGGCTAGCGGGGAGACC.

This clone has more than one count but fewer than ten. The read comes to an end 3 residues before the CDR3 does, leaving the germline J gene to fill in the end. V usage is TRBV18 and J usage is TRBJ1-5; tentatively, D is TRBD1 (5 bases). CDR1 is KGHSH and CDR2 is LQKENI in the germline V gene. Between the trimmed V and J ends, which lost 6 bases and 3 bases, there was a span of 15 bases. The CDR3 spans 15 residues. The CDR3 DNA, read in part, is TGTGCCAGCTCCCCTGGGGGGGGGTTCAATCAGCCC. Translated, it gives CASSPGGGFNQP. The full CDR3 reads CASSPGGGFNQPQHF.